Listed here are 26 T cell receptor beta chains from one sample, sequenced in a study of T cells in Graves' hyperthyroidism and ophthalmopathy. Template material for amplifying TCR beta CDR3 regions consisted of RNA transcripts. Primed by the HTBI set, a first-round RT-PCR was run on the TCR CDR3. TCRdb analysed the multiplex PCR reads with MiXCR anew, one entry per CDR3 protein. The sample records 300,000 to 350,000 distinct CDR3 sequences, 18% being singletons. The sample was blood. These receptors were collected from a woman in her 40s with Graves' ophthalmopathy.

This clonotype was counted ten times or more. J is TRBJ1-2 and V is TRBV5-1; D gene ambiguous. Germline V gene data show CDR1 as SGHRS and CDR2 as YFSETQ. The CDR3 contains 15 residues. With 3 bases removed from V and 4 bases from J, the gap between germline ends came to 16 bases. CDR3 loop: CASSSSMSESYGYTF. The CDR3 DNA reads TGCGCCAGCAGCTCGTCGATGTCAGAGTCCTATGGCTACACCTTC.

The rearrangement links TRBV6-2 or TRBV6-3 to TRBJ1-2; 7 bases line up with TRBD1. This CDR3 spans 11 amino acids. Unmatched junction bases numbered 5, after V lost 8 bases and J lost 8 bases. Germline V gene lookup returns CDR1 MNHEY and CDR2 SVGEGT. The CDR3 coding sequence is TGTGCCAGCCTGACAGGGATGGGCTACACCTTC. This sequence encodes CASLTGMGYTF.

This clonotype showed up many times. The chain is built from TRBV6-1 and TRBJ2-7, with D possibly being TRBD1 (5 bases). This CDR3 has 14 residues. Germline V gene data show CDR1 as MNHNS and CDR2 as SASEGT. Trimming cost V 3 bases and J 2 bases, with 11 bases left between them. CDR3 region: CASSDSPTAYEQYF. The CDR3 region has the DNA TGTGCCAGCAGTGATTCCCCGACAGCCTACGAGCAGTACTTC.

Concerning this clonotype: A junction end diverges from the germline sequence, so it may reflect a read error. The chain has TRBV6-5 and TRBJ1-2, with D maybe TRBD1 (5 bases). CDR1 is MNHEY, CDR2 SVGAGI, per germline. The length of the CDR3 is 11 residues. The CDR3: CASIWTGGVAF. Here the CDR3 DNA reads TGTGCCAGCATTTGGACTGGGGGAGTGGCCTTC.

This clonotype was seen at least ten times. The chain carries TRBV7-8 and TRBJ1-1; the D gene is possibly TRBD1 (6 bases). Germline V gives CDR1 SGHVS, CDR2 FQNEAQ. The CDR3 consists of 14 residues. V shed 4 bases and J shed 1 base, with 10 bases lying between them. CDR3: CASSWRGGNTEAFF. CDR3 coding DNA: TGTGCCAGCAGCTGGAGGGGGGGGAACACTGAAGCTTTCTTT.

This clonotype was seen at least ten times. This chain uses TRBV29-1 with TRBJ1-1; D unclear. CDR1 SQVTM and CDR2 ANQGSEA come from the germline V gene. The ends were cut back, 6 bases at V and 1 base at J, with 6 bases in the middle. The CDR3 sequence is 11 residues long. CDR3 loop: CSVNQNTEAFF. The DNA for the CDR3 is TGCAGCGTAAACCAGAACACTGAAGCTTTCTTT. Using reference TRBV29-1 and TRBJ1-1 for the parts outside the CDR3, the full variable domain is SAVISQKPSRDICQRGTSLTIQCQVDSQVTMMFWYRQQPGQSLTLIATANQGSEATYESGFVIDKFPISRPNLTFSTLTVSNMSPEDSSIYLCSVNQNTEAFFGQGTRLTVV.

This clonotype was picked up many times. This chain connects TRBV19 to TRBJ1-2, with D perhaps matching TRBD1 (5 bases). Trimming left V 6 bases short and J 0 bases short, with 14 bases between. The CDR3 sequence is 15 residues long. The V gene's germline CDR1 is LNHDA and CDR2 SQIVND (reference sequence). CDR3 in amino acids: CASRDPGRTNYGYTF. CDR3 nucleotide sequence: TGTGCCAGTAGGGACCCGGGACGGACTAACTATGGCTACACCTTC.

This clonotype has a handful of counts. This could be a read error, since a much larger clone is one nucleotide away. The CDR3 sequence: CATLGAGMGSGELFF. The CDR3 region has the DNA TGTGCCACCCTCGGGGCAGGGATGGGATCCGGGGAGCTGTTTTTT. V gene TRBV10-3 combines with J gene TRBJ2-2; D assignment may be TRBD1 or TRBD2 (5 bases each). The CDR3 has 15 residues. V shed 10 bases and J shed 6 bases, with 21 bases lying between them. In germline, CDR1 is ENHRY, CDR2 SYGVKD.

This clonotype appeared many times. The CDR3 DNA is TGTGCCAGCAGTTCCGGGACAGGGAGGACCGGGGAGCTGTTTTTT. Translation: CASSSGTGRTGELFF. The chain combines TRBV12-3 or TRBV12-4 with TRBJ2-2, with 9 bases lining up with TRBD1. The CDR3 is 15 residues long. The V and J ends lost 4 bases and 5 bases, in that order; junction bases with no gene match: 5.

This clonotype appeared many times. The genes are TRBV19 and TRBJ2-2, with unresolved D. This CDR3 is built from 14 residues. Trimming shortened V by 3 bases and J by 3 bases, and 8 bases separated the two germline ends. In germline, CDR1 is LNHDA, CDR2 SQIVND (reference sequence). DNA of the CDR3: TGTGCCAGTAGTATCCAGACCCACACCGGGGAGCTGTTTTTT. The encoded protein is CASSIQTHTGELFF.

This clonotype was recorded many times. This chain connects TRBV9 to TRBJ2-7; unclear D gene. The CDR3 is 15 amino acids. Trimming removed 0 bases at V and 3 bases at J, with 13 bases between. The germline CDR1 and CDR2 sequences are SGDLS and YYNGEE. The CDR3 reads CASSVAGGIDYEQYF. The CDR3 DNA sequence: TGTGCCAGCAGCGTAGCGGGTGGGATCGACTACGAGCAGTACTTC.

This clonotype was seen at least ten times. The gene calls are TRBV6-4 and TRBJ1-1; D remains unclear. Germline V lookup: CDR1 MRHNA, CDR2 SNTAGT. The CDR3 consists of 13 residues. Trimming cost V 4 bases and J 1 base, with 7 bases left between them. CDR3: CASSAGENTEAFF. DNA for the CDR3: TGTGCCAGCAGTGCCGGGGAGAACACTGAAGCTTTCTTT.

This clonotype was observed at least ten times. The rearrangement links TRBV28 to TRBJ1-1; weak D call: TRBD1 (6 bases). The CDR3 has 14 amino acids. V was shortened by 2 bases and J by 4 bases, with 11 bases between the two germline ends. The V gene's germline CDR1 is MDHEN and CDR2 SYDVKM. Written as DNA, the CDR3 is TGTGCCAGCAGTTTAGTTCAGGGGACCACTGAAGCTTTCTTT. It yields the protein CASSLVQGTTEAFF. Full variable domain (rest looked up from reference TRBV28 and TRBJ1-1): DVKVTQSSRYLVKRTGEKVFLECVQDMDHENMFWYRQDPGLGLRLIYFSYDVKMKEKGDIPEGYSVSREKKERFSLILESASTNQTSMYLCASSLVQGTTEAFFGQGTRLTVV.

This clonotype appeared many times. The rearrangement uses TRBV4-2 and TRBJ1-1; 8 positions match TRBD1. Trimming at V came to 4 bases and at J to 1 base, leaving 5 bases not matched to a gene. The CDR3 covers 15 residues. CDR1 is LGHNA and CDR2 is YNFKEQ in the germline V gene. Here the CDR3 reads CASSPSGTGNTEAFF. The CDR3 DNA reads TGTGCCAGCAGCCCATCCGGGACAGGGAACACTGAAGCTTTCTTT.

The sample holds many counts of this clonotype. The rearrangement links TRBV2 to TRBJ2-5; 12 bases are shared with TRBD2. Trimming at V came to 6 bases and at J to 4 bases, leaving 3 bases not matched to a gene. Germline CDR1 SNHLY, CDR2 FYNNEI. The CDR3 extends over 14 amino acids. CDR3 in amino acids: CASRASGRAETQYF. CDR3 sequence (DNA): TGTGCCAGCAGGGCTAGCGGGAGGGCAGAGACCCAGTACTTC.

This clonotype showed up many times. V is TRBV20-1 and J is TRBJ2-7; TRBD1 matches at 11 bases. Germline V lookup: CDR1 DFQATT, CDR2 SNEGSKA (reference sequence). This CDR3 is built from 14 residues. The junction had 6 bases not matched to a gene; V was cut back by 5 bases and J by 3 bases. The CDR3, as DNA: TGCAGTGCTGGGGACAGGGGGTCCCGCTACGAGCAGTACTTC. Translating it yields CSAGDRGSRYEQYF.

The chain has TRBV20-1 and TRBJ2-7; D is perhaps TRBD1 (6 bases). The CDR3 has 13 amino acids. CDR1 DFQATT and CDR2 SNEGSKA come from the germline V gene (reference sequence). CDR3 sequence (DNA): TGCAGCCTTACACACAGGGAATTCAACGAGCAGTACTTC. It yields the protein CSLTHREFNEQYF.

This clonotype was seen repeatedly, ten times or more. The V call is TRBV12-5, the J call TRBJ2-7; 9 bases fit TRBD2. With V trimmed by 2 bases and J by 7 bases, 9 bases remained unmatched. CDR3 length equals 15 residues. Germline CDR1 LGHNT, CDR2 FRNRAP. The CDR3 sequence: CASGLFAAGGREQYF. CDR3 DNA: TGTGCTAGTGGTTTGTTTGCTGCGGGAGGGAGAGAGCAGTACTTC.

The sample holds one count of this clonotype. A much larger clonotype is one base distant, so this may be a read error. This chain uses TRBV19 with TRBJ2-2, with TRBD2 identical over 11 bases. With V trimmed by 7 bases and J by 9 bases, 7 bases remained unmatched. The CDR3 extends over 14 amino acids. Germline CDR1 reads LNHDA; CDR2 reads SQIVND (reference sequence). Here the CDR3 reads CASIVTSGTRELFF. As DNA, the CDR3 is TGTGCCAGTATAGTGACTAGCGGGACCAGGGAGCTGTTTTTT.

This clonotype was detected many times. The chain recombines TRBV7-3 with TRBJ1-1; tentatively, D is TRBD1 (5 bases). In germline, CDR1 is SGHTA, CDR2 FQGTGA. V was pared by 4 bases and J by 5 bases, with 11 bases between. The CDR3 is made up of 13 amino acids. DNA for the CDR3: TGTGCCAGCAGCTACGGGACCGTGACTGAAGCTTTCTTT. Residues: CASSYGTVTEAFF.

This clonotype has at least ten counts. The rearrangement joins TRBV11-2 to TRBJ2-7, with a tentative D call TRBD2 (6 bases). V was shortened by 1 base and J by 0 bases, with 10 bases between the two germline ends. CDR1 and CDR2 (germline): SGHAT, FQNNGV. The CDR3 spans 15 residues. The CDR3 reads CASSLGWTNSYEQYF. The CDR3, as DNA: TGTGCCAGCAGCTTAGGCTGGACTAACTCCTACGAGCAGTACTTC.

This clonotype was seen at least ten times. The chain carries TRBV12-3 or TRBV12-4 and TRBJ2-4; D is possibly TRBD1 or TRBD2 (6 bases each). The V and J ends lost 7 bases and 8 bases respectively, with 18 bases between them. The CDR3 is 14 residues long. CDR3 coding DNA: TGTGCCAGCATAAACTCTGGGGGGCCGGACATTCAGTACTTC. Translated, it gives CASINSGGPDIQYF.

As regards this clonotype: One end of the junction does not line up with germline, which may come from a read error. The J gene is TRBJ1-1, the V gene TRBV27; a weak D match, TRBD1 (5 bases). The CDR3 spans 14 residues. CDR1 and CDR2 from the germline V gene are MNHEY and SMNVEV (reference sequence). The CDR3 nucleotides read TGTGCCAGCAGTTTAACGTTTAGAGGGGCTGAAGCTTCCTTT. Its translation is CASSLTFRGAEASF.

The table lists this clonotype with many counts. The chain has TRBV5-5 and TRBJ1-6; D is uncertain. The length of the CDR3 is 14 residues. The ends were cut back, 3 bases at V and 8 bases at J, with 12 bases in the middle. Germline V gene sequence: CDR1 SGHKS, CDR2 YYEKEE (reference sequence). The chain's CDR3 is CASSSKDWDSPLHF. In nucleotides, the CDR3 is TGTGCCAGCAGCTCCAAGGACTGGGATTCACCCCTCCACTTT.

This clonotype has a count of ten or more. V is TRBV30 and J is TRBJ2-1, with D possibly called TRBD1 or TRBD2 (5 bases each). The length of the CDR3 is 15 residues. Germline-derived CDR1 and CDR2 are GTSNPN and SVGIG (reference sequence). Trimming took 0 bases from V and 10 from J, leaving 19 bases between them. The chain's CDR3 is CAWSVREGTFREQFF. Here the CDR3 DNA reads TGTGCCTGGAGTGTACGAGAAGGGACCTTTCGAGAGCAGTTCTTC.

This clonotype was observed at least ten times. This chain links TRBV20-1 with TRBJ2-5; possible D gene TRBD1, 6 bases. CDR1 DFQATT and CDR2 SNEGSKA come from the germline V gene (reference sequence). Trimming removed 6 bases at V and 7 bases at J, with 15 bases between. The CDR3 covers 12 residues. The CDR3 is CSAPGARGTQYF. The CDR3, as DNA: TGCAGTGCGCCCGGGGCCAGGGGGACCCAGTACTTC.